This passage covers 27 T cell receptor beta chains from one sample sequenced in a study of blood T cell repertoires in COVID-19. Method: immunoSEQ multiplex PCR; TCRdb's copy keeps in-frame clones and lacks some. Of approximately 280,000 clones listed, approximately 83% are singletons. Sequencing was performed on peripheral blood. Every receptor here comes from a woman younger than 45 who had recovered from COVID-19.

This chain links TRBV5-4 with TRBJ2-3; no definite D call. Trimming removed 7 bases from V and 0 bases from J, with 15 bases in between. This CDR3 region has 15 residues. Germline assignment: CDR1 SGHNT and CDR2 YYREEE (reference sequence). The CDR3 is CASSLASPSTDTQYF. As DNA, the CDR3 is TGTGCCAGCTCTCTGGCTTCTCCTAGCACAGATACGCAGTATTTT. Full variable domain (outside the CDR3, taken from reference TRBV5-4 and TRBJ2-3): ETGVTQSPTHLIKTRGQQVTLRCSSQSGHNTVSWYQQALGQGPQFIFQYYREEENGRGNFPPRFSGLQFPNYSSELNVNALELDDSALYLCASSLASPSTDTQYFGPGTRLTVL.

The V call is TRBV6-5, the J call TRBJ2-5; D unresolved. Germline CDR1 is MNHEY and CDR2 is SVGAGI. The CDR3 extends over 13 amino acids. Trimming took 0 bases from V and 5 from J, leaving 7 bases between them. The DNA of the CDR3 is TGTGCCAGCAGTTACTCCGGTTGGGAGACCCAGTACTTC. Protein sequence: CASSYSGWETQYF.

This sequence joins TRBV9 and TRBJ2-7; no definite D call. Between the trimmed V and J ends, which lost 2 bases and 6 bases, there was a span of 9 bases. CDR1 is SGDLS and CDR2 is YYNGEE in the germline V gene. The CDR3 is 12 residues long. The CDR3 coding sequence is TGTGCCAGCAGCGTCGACGGCGGCGAGCAGTACTTC. Translation: CASSVDGGEQYF.

This clone came up once. This chain connects TRBV27 to TRBJ2-2; D not certain. CDR3 length: 12 amino acids. The germline V gene has CDR1 MNHEY and CDR2 SMNVEV (reference sequence). Trimming left V 6 bases short and J 6 bases short, with 8 bases between. The CDR3 protein is CASSPVAGELFF. CDR3 sequence (DNA): TGTGCCAGCAGCCCGGTCGCCGGGGAGCTGTTTTTT.

This clone appeared a few times. This chain connects TRBV5-6 to TRBJ1-5; D is ambiguous. Germline loops: CDR1 SGHDT, CDR2 YYEEEE. The germline V and J ends were trimmed by 4 bases and 7 bases, with 12 bases remaining between them. The CDR3 is 13 residues long. CDR3 DNA: TGTGCCAGCAGCACTGCGGGAGGACAGCCCCAGCATTTT. It specifies CASSTAGGQPQHF.

V and J are TRBV30 and TRBJ2-3; tentatively, D is TRBD1 (6 bases). The V and J ends lost 5 bases and 0 bases respectively, with 15 bases between them. The CDR3 is 15 amino acids. CDR1 is GTSNPN, CDR2 SVGIG, per germline (reference sequence). The CDR3 DNA sequence: TGTGCCTGGGGGGGACATGCCTTTAGCACAGATACGCAGTATTTT. It specifies CAWGGHAFSTDTQYF.

The V gene is TRBV11-2, the J gene TRBJ2-1; TRBD2 matches 7 bases. CDR3 length: 15 residues. V dropped 0 bases and J dropped 6; count of bases not matched to a gene: 5. From germline, CDR1 is SGHAT and CDR2 FQNNGV. CDR3 DNA sequence: TGTGCCAGCAGCTTAGAGTGGGAGGGGCTCAATGAGCAGTTCTTC. Its protein product is CASSLEWEGLNEQFF.

The chain couples TRBV6-5 to TRBJ2-2, with 7 nucleotides matching TRBD1. CDR3 length: 15 amino acids. CDR1 is MNHEY and CDR2 is SVGAGI in the germline V gene. J was trimmed by 6 bases and V by 2 bases; bases with no gene match: 6. For the CDR3, the DNA is TGTGCCAGCAGTTACACCACAGGGGACCCCGGGGAGCTGTTTTTT. This gives the protein CASSYTTGDPGELFF.

The rearrangement links TRBV29-1 to TRBJ1-4; 9 bases are a match to TRBD1. Germline lookup yields CDR1 SQVTM and CDR2 ANQGSEA. Trimming at V came to 4 bases and at J to 7 bases, leaving 7 bases not matched to a gene. The CDR3 is made up of 14 amino acids. DNA of the CDR3: TGCAGCGTTGGAACAGGGGGCTGGGGTGAAAAACTGTTTTTT. It encodes CSVGTGGWGEKLFF.

This CDR3 reads CSASTGVYGYTF. CDR3 DNA: TGCAGTGCTAGTACGGGGGTCTATGGCTACACCTTC. The genes are TRBV20-1 and TRBJ1-2; possible D gene TRBD1, 5 bases. The CDR3 is 12 amino acids. Looked up from germline, CDR1 is DFQATT and CDR2 is SNEGSKA (reference sequence). Trimming took 3 bases from V and 4 from J, leaving 9 bases between them.

This chain connects TRBV27 to TRBJ2-7, with D possibly TRBD1 on 6 matching bases. Germline CDR1 reads MNHEY; CDR2 reads SMNVEV (reference sequence). Trimming left V 4 bases short and J 1 base short, with 17 bases between. The CDR3 is 16 residues long. The CDR3 sequence: CASSYRDTERSYEQYF. CDR3 coding DNA: TGTGCCAGCAGTTACCGGGACACAGAGAGATCCTACGAGCAGTACTTC.

This chain connects TRBV3-1 (or the pseudogene TRBV3-2) to TRBJ1-4; TRBD1 is a possible D gene (5 bases). Germline CDR1 reads LGHDT; CDR2 reads YNNKEL (reference sequence). V lost 2 bases to trimming and J lost 8 bases, with 6 bases between them. This CDR3 has 12 residues. DNA for the CDR3: TGTGCCAGCAGCCAAAGACAGGAAAAACTGTTTTTT. The encoded protein is CASSQRQEKLFF.

The V call is TRBV27, the J call TRBJ2-7; 7 bases map to TRBD2. Germline loops: CDR1 MNHEY, CDR2 SMNVEV (reference sequence). The V gene end was trimmed by 5 bases and the J gene end by 5 bases; junction bases not matched to a gene: 12. The CDR3 has 15 amino acids. For the CDR3, the DNA is TGTGCCAGCAGTCCCTGGGGAGCGGGGATGAACGAGCAGTACTTC. This translates into CASSPWGAGMNEQYF.

The chain couples TRBV19 to TRBJ2-3; 9 bases fit TRBD1. CDR1 LNHDA and CDR2 SQIVND come from the germline V gene (reference sequence). The CDR3 covers 14 residues. V gave up 10 bases and J gave up 1 base; unmatched junction bases: 6. DNA for the CDR3: TGTGCCACCACTCGGACAGGGGGCACAGATACGCAGTATTTT. Amino acid sequence: CATTRTGGTDTQYF.

This clone turned up a few times. The J gene is TRBJ1-1, the V gene TRBV6-5, with 8 bases aligning to TRBD1. CDR3 length: 13 residues. V lost 5 bases to trimming and J lost 4 bases; unmatched junction nucleotides: 3. Germline values: CDR1 MNHEY, CDR2 SVGAGI. The DNA for the CDR3 is TGTGCCAGCAGTCGGACAGGGATCACTGAAGCTTTCTTT. Translated: CASSRTGITEAFF.

The chain joins TRBV6-4 to TRBJ2-3, with D possibly matching TRBD2 (5 bases). Looked up from germline, CDR1 is MRHNA and CDR2 is SNTAGT. Trimming took 8 bases from V and 2 from J, leaving 14 bases between them. This CDR3 is built from 14 residues. The CDR3 protein is CASSKGEDTDTQYF. As DNA, the CDR3 is TGTGCCAGCTCCAAGGGAGAAGACACAGATACGCAGTATTTT.

Concerning this clone: The sample carries other DNA sequences with the same CDR3. CDR3 loop: CASSLGQGQETQYF. CDR3 coding DNA: TGTGCCAGCAGCTTGGGTCAGGGACAAGAGACCCAGTACTTC. The chain links TRBV5-4 to TRBJ2-5; the D gene is possibly TRBD1 (5 bases). This CDR3 has 14 residues. CDR1 is SGHNT, CDR2 YYREEE, per germline (reference sequence). Trimming cost V 0 bases and J 2 bases, with 8 bases left between them.

The CDR3 protein is CASSLSSMGGTDTQYF. The DNA of the CDR3 is TGTGCCAGCAGTTTATCCTCGATGGGAGGCACAGATACGCAGTATTTT. The chain is built from TRBV27 and TRBJ2-3, with D tentatively TRBD2 (5 bases). In germline, CDR1 is MNHEY, CDR2 SMNVEV (reference sequence). Trimming left V 0 bases short and J 1 base short, with 11 bases between. The CDR3 is made up of 16 amino acids.

The chain couples TRBV2 to TRBJ1-1; 7 positions agree with TRBD1. Germline V gives CDR1 SNHLY, CDR2 FYNNEI. The CDR3 length is 11 residues. The V segment lost 8 bases and the J segment 6 bases; nucleotides outside the gene matches: 3. The CDR3 DNA sequence: TGTGCCAGCTACGGGACAGCTGAAGCTTTCTTT. It is translated as CASYGTAEAFF.

This chain joins TRBV30 and TRBJ1-5, with 9 bases aligning to TRBD1. CDR3 size: 16 residues. Germline CDR1 GTSNPN, CDR2 SVGIG (reference sequence). V was pared by 2 bases and J by 4 bases, with 9 bases of the junction left unmatched. CDR3 nucleotide sequence: TGTGCCTGGAGTACCGGTGGGGGACAGGGAAATCAGCCCCAGCATTTT. It specifies CAWSTGGGQGNQPQHF.

CDR3 DNA: TGTGCCAGCAGCTTACGGGGGGCTAGCGGGAGGCCGATCACAGATACGCAGTATTTT. Translated: CASSLRGASGRPITDTQYF. The gene calls are TRBV5-6 and TRBJ2-3, with TRBD2 identical over 11 bases. Per germline, CDR1 SGHDT and CDR2 YYEEEE. V gave up 2 bases and J gave up 2 bases; unmatched junction bases: 13. This CDR3 has 19 residues.

Concerning this clone: The same CDR3 can be traced to other DNA sequences in this sample. V and J are TRBV11-2 and TRBJ1-1, with 7 bases lining up with TRBD1. This CDR3 is 14 amino acids long. Trimming cost V 4 bases and J 2 bases; bases outside gene matches: 4. The germline CDR1 and CDR2 sequences are SGHAT and FQNNGV. The CDR3 sequence is CASSSRTGNTEAFF. The CDR3 DNA sequence: TGTGCCAGCAGCTCACGGACAGGAAACACTGAAGCTTTCTTT.

The J gene is TRBJ2-3, the V gene TRBV14, with 8 bases aligning to TRBD2. Trimming at V came to 4 bases and at J to 4 bases, leaving 7 bases not matched to a gene. The CDR3 is 15 amino acids. Germline-derived CDR1 and CDR2 are SGHDN and FVKESK. The CDR3 DNA follows: TGTGCCAGCAGCCCCCGTCCAGCGGGGGCAGATACGCAGTATTTT. Translating it yields CASSPRPAGADTQYF. Based on the CDR3 plus reference TRBV14 and TRBJ2-3, the full variable domain is EAGVTQFPSHSVIEKGQTVTLRCDPISGHDNLYWYRRVMGKEIKFLLHFVKESKQDESGMPNNRFLAERTGGTYSTLKVQPAELEDSGVYFCASSPRPAGADTQYFGPGTRLTVL.

The chain's CDR3 is CASSLLAGGRTGELFF. CDR3 nucleotide sequence: TGTGCCAGCAGCTTGTTGGCAGGGGGCAGGACCGGGGAGCTGTTTTTT. The genes are TRBV5-6 and TRBJ2-2; TRBD1 agrees at 8 bases. The J segment lost 5 bases and the V segment lost 1 base, leaving 7 bases of the junction unmatched. The CDR3 covers 16 residues. The germline V gene has CDR1 SGHDT and CDR2 YYEEEE.

The CDR3 region is CASSSLYSSTDTQYF. For the CDR3, the DNA is TGTGCCAGCAGTTCCCTATATTCTAGCACAGATACGCAGTATTTT. This chain connects TRBV6-5 to TRBJ2-3; D call uncertain. Germline assignment: CDR1 MNHEY and CDR2 SVGAGI. Between the trimmed V and J ends, which lost 4 bases and 0 bases, there was a span of 11 bases. The CDR3 totals 15 residues.

This chain links TRBV7-3 with TRBJ2-1; a weak D match, TRBD2 (6 bases). Per germline, CDR1 SGHTA and CDR2 FQGTGA. CDR3 length: 15 residues. The germline V and J ends were trimmed by 4 bases and 2 bases, with 12 bases remaining between them. The CDR3 spells CASSSGLSPYNEQFF. The CDR3 nucleotides are TGTGCCAGCAGCTCGGGACTTTCCCCCTACAATGAGCAGTTCTTC.

This rearrangement joins TRBV7-2 to TRBJ2-7; a possible D gene is TRBD2 (6 bases). The V end was cut by 5 bases, the J end by 5 bases, with 28 bases between. There are 18 residues in the CDR3. CDR1 SGHTA and CDR2 FQGNSA come from the germline V gene. CDR3 sequence (DNA): TGTGCCAGCAGCGGGAGGATGATCCCCGGGACTTGGCTCGACGAGCAGTACTTC. As protein: CASSGRMIPGTWLDEQYF.